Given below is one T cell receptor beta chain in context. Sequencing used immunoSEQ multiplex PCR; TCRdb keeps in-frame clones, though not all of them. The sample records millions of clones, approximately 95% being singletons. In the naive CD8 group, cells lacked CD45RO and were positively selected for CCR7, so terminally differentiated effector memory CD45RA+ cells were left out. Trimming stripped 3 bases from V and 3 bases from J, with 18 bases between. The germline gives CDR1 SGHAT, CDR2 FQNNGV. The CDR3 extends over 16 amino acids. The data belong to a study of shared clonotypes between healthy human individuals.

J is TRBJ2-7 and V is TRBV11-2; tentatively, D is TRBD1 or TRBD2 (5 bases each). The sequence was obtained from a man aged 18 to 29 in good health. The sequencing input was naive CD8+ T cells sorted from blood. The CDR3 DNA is TGTGCCAGCAGCTTGGGGGAAGGGTTCTCGGACTACGAGCAGTACTTC. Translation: CASSLGEGFSDYEQYF.